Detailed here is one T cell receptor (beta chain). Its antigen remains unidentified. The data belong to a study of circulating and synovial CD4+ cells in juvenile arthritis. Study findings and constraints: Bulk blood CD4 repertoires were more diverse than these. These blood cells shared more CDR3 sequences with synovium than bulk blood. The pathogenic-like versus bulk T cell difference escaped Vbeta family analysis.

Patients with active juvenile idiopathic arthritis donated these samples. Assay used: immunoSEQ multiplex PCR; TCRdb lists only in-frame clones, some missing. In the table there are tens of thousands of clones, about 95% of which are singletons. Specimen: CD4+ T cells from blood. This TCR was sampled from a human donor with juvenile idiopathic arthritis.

CDR3 coding DNA: TGCAGCGCTGGAGGGGACAGGGGTTATAACACTGAAGCTTTCTTT. It specifies CSAGGDRGYNTEAFF. The chain recombines TRBV29-1 with TRBJ1-1; 10 nucleotides agree with TRBD1. The ends lost 7 bases at V and 2 bases at J; junction bases unmatched: 10. Per germline, CDR1 SQVTM and CDR2 ANQGSEA. The CDR3 contains 15 residues.